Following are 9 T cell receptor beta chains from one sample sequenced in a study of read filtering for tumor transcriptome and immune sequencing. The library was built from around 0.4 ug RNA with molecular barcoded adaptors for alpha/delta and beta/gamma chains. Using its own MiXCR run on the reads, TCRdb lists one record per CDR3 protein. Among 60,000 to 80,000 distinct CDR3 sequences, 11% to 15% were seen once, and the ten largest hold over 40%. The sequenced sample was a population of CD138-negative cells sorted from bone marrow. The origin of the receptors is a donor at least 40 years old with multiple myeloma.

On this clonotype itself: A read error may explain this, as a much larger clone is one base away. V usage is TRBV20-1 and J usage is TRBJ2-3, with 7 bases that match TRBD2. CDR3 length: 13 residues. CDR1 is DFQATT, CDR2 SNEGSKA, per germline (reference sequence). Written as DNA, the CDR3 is TGCAGTGCTAGACGCGGGAGCACAGATAGGCAGTATTTT. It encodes CSARRGSTDRQYF.

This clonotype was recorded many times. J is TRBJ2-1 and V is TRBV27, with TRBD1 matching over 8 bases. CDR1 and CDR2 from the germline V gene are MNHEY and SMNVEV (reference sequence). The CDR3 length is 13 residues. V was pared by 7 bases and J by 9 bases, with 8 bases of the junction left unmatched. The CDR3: CASTRTGKGEQFF. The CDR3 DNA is TGTGCCAGCACCCGGACAGGGAAGGGTGAGCAGTTCTTC.

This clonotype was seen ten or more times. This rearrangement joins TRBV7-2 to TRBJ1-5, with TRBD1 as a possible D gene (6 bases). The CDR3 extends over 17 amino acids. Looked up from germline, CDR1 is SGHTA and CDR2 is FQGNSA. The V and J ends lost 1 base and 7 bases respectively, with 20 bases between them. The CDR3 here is CASSLGLTIGGRQPQHF. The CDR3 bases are TGTGCCAGCAGCTTAGGCCTTACCATAGGGGGAAGGCAGCCCCAGCATTTT.

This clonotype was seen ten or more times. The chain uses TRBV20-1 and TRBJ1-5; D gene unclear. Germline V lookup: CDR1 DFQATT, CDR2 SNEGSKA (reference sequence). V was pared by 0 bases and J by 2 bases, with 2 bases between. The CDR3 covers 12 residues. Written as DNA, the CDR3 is TGCAGTGCTAGAGACGGCAATCAGCCCCAGCATTTT. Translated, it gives CSARDGNQPQHF.

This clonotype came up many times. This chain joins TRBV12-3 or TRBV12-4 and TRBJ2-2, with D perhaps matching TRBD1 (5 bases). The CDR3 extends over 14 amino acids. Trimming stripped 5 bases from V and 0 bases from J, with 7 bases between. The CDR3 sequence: CASSPRANTGELFF. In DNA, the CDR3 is TGTGCCAGCAGTCCCAGGGCGAACACCGGGGAGCTGTTTTTT.

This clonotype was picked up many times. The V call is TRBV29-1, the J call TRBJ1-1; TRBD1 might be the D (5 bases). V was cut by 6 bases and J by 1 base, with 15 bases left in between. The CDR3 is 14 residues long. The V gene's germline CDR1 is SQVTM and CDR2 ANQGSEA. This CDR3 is CSVQRWGENTEAFF. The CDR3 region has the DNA TGCAGCGTACAACGGTGGGGGGAGAACACTGAAGCTTTCTTT.

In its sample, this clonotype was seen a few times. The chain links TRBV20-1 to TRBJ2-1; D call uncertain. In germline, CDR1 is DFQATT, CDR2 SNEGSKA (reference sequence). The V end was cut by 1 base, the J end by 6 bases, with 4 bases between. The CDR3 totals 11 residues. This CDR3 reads CSARAGNEQFF. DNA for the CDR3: TGCAGTGCTAGAGCCGGCAATGAGCAGTTCTTC.

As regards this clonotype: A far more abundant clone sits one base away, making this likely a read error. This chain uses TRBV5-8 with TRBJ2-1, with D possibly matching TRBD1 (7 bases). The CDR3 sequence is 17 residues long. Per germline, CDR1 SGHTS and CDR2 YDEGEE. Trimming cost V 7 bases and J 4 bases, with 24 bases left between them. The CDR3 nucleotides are TGTGCCAGCGGCCCAACCGAGGGGGCAGGGGGGTACAATGAGCAGTTCTTC. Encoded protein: CASGPTEGAGGYNEQFF.

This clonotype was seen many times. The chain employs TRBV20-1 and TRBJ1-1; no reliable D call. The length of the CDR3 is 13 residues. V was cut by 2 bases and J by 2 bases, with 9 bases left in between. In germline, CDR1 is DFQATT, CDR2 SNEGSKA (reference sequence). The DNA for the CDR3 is TGCAGTGCTAGACCTATTGGAAACACTGAAGCTTTCTTT. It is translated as CSARPIGNTEAFF.